Each of the 11 T cell receptor beta chains below was sequenced from the same sample in a study of shared clonotypes between healthy human individuals. The data were produced by immunoSEQ multiplex PCR, yet TCRdb's version contains in-frame clones alone and is incomplete. The sample comprises about 560,000 clones, around 80% of which are singletons, and around 12% rests with the top ten. The sample consisted of PBMCs. These receptors were collected from a woman in her 40s in good health. Some clones in this sample may be carry-over from other donors' samples.

The CDR3 region is CASSFSQGPDGYTF. CDR3 coding DNA: TGTGCCAGCAGCTTCTCCCAGGGTCCGGACGGCTACACCTTC. The rearrangement joins TRBV7-8 to TRBJ1-2; the D gene is possibly TRBD1 (5 bases). V lost 3 bases and J lost 8, with 16 bases in between. CDR1 and CDR2 (germline): SGHVS, FQNEAQ. The CDR3 runs to 14 residues.

This chain uses TRBV18 with TRBJ2-7; unclear D gene. The germline CDR1 and CDR2 sequences are KGHSH and LQKENI. CDR3 length equals 15 residues. V dropped 3 bases and J dropped 4 bases, with 16 bases sitting between them. The chain's CDR3 is CASSPRVAQLYEQYF. DNA for the CDR3: TGTGCCAGCTCACCCCGGGTAGCCCAGTTATACGAGCAGTACTTC.

The chain has TRBV5-1 and TRBJ2-7; TRBD2 matches at 14 bases. This CDR3 has 16 residues. From germline, CDR1 is SGHRS and CDR2 YFSETQ. With 2 bases clipped from V and 4 bases from J, the junction kept 5 bases outside the gene matches. DNA of the CDR3: TGCGCCAGCAGCTTCACCGGGACTAGCGGGAGTTACGAGCAGTACTTC. Amino acid sequence: CASSFTGTSGSYEQYF.

The genes are TRBV2 and TRBJ1-4; D gene ambiguous. The length of the CDR3 is 16 residues. Germline-derived CDR1 and CDR2 are SNHLY and FYNNEI. Trimming shortened V by 1 base and J by 0 bases, and 9 bases separated the two germline ends. The CDR3 DNA sequence: TGTGCCAGCAGTGAAGGTTGGGGAGCAACTAATGAAAAACTGTTTTTT. It codes for CASSEGWGATNEKLFF.

The chain uses TRBV7-2 and TRBJ2-1; a possible D gene is TRBD2 (6 bases). Between the trimmed V and J ends, which lost 6 bases and 4 bases, there was a span of 19 bases. The CDR3 has 16 amino acids. Germline CDR1 and CDR2: SGHTA and FQGNSA. CDR3 nucleotide sequence: TGTGCCAGCAGTTACGCTTTGGGAGGCCCATACAATGAGCAGTTCTTC. Its protein product is CASSYALGGPYNEQFF. Supplemented by reference TRBV7-2 and TRBJ2-1, the full variable domain reads GAGVSQSPSNKVTEKGKDVELRCDPISGHTALYWYRQSLGQGLEFLIYFQGNSAPDKSGLPSDRFSAERTGGSVSTLTIQRTQQEDSAVYLCASSYALGGPYNEQFFGPGTRLTVL.

This clone was counted a few times. V is TRBV29-1 and J is TRBJ2-5, with D possibly matching TRBD1 (6 bases). Germline loops: CDR1 SQVTM, CDR2 ANQGSEA. The CDR3 consists of 12 residues. The V and J ends lost 0 bases and 6 bases respectively, with 8 bases between them. The CDR3 protein is CSVEDRGQTQYF. Written as DNA, the CDR3 is TGCAGCGTTGAAGACAGGGGACAGACCCAGTACTTC.

The rearrangement joins TRBV7-9 to TRBJ2-2; 8 nucleotides line up with TRBD1. Unmatched junction bases numbered 7, after V lost 11 bases and J lost 5 bases. CDR1 and CDR2 from the germline V gene are SEHNR and FQNEAQ (reference sequence). The CDR3 runs to 13 residues. The CDR3 DNA sequence: TGTGCCGGGTCAGGGGGCTGGACCGGGGAGCTGTTTTTT. The encoded protein is CAGSGGWTGELFF.

As DNA, the CDR3 is TGTGCCAGCAGCTTAACAAGCTACAATGAGCAGTTCTTC. This encodes CASSLTSYNEQFF. The chain couples TRBV28 to TRBJ2-1; D unclear. V gave up 6 bases and J gave up 3 bases, with 9 bases separating them. Per germline, CDR1 MDHEN and CDR2 SYDVKM. This CDR3 is built from 13 residues.

The chain is built from TRBV28 and TRBJ2-1, with 7 bases lining up with TRBD1. There are 12 residues in the CDR3. Germline CDR1 is MDHEN and CDR2 is SYDVKM. Trimming took 10 bases from V and 4 from J; bases not matched to a gene: 4. CDR3 in amino acids: CAIRDSYNEQFF. CDR3 sequence (DNA): TGTGCCATACGGGACAGTTACAATGAGCAGTTCTTC.

The chain couples TRBV6-5 to TRBJ2-1; 9 bases are shared with TRBD1. Germline V gene data show CDR1 as MNHEY and CDR2 as SVGAGI. The CDR3 contains 11 residues. The V segment lost 10 bases and the J segment 11 bases; nucleotides outside the gene matches: 6. CDR3 region: CATHRGLQQFF. The CDR3 DNA reads as TGTGCCACCCACAGGGGGCTACAGCAGTTCTTC.

This chain uses TRBV11-2 with TRBJ2-1; D uncertain. Between the trimmed V and J ends, which lost 0 bases and 10 bases, there was a span of 4 bases. CDR1 is SGHAT, CDR2 FQNNGV, per germline. The CDR3 extends over 11 amino acids. The CDR3 here is CASSLEWEQFF. The CDR3 region has the DNA TGTGCCAGCAGCTTAGAGTGGGAGCAGTTCTTC. Looking up the rest from reference TRBV11-2 and TRBJ2-1 gives the full variable domain: EAGVAQSPRYKIIEKRQSVAFWCNPISGHATLYWYQQILGQGPKLLIQFQNNGVVDDSQLPKDRFSAERLKGVDSTLKIQPAKLEDSAVYLCASSLEWEQFFGPGTRLTVL.